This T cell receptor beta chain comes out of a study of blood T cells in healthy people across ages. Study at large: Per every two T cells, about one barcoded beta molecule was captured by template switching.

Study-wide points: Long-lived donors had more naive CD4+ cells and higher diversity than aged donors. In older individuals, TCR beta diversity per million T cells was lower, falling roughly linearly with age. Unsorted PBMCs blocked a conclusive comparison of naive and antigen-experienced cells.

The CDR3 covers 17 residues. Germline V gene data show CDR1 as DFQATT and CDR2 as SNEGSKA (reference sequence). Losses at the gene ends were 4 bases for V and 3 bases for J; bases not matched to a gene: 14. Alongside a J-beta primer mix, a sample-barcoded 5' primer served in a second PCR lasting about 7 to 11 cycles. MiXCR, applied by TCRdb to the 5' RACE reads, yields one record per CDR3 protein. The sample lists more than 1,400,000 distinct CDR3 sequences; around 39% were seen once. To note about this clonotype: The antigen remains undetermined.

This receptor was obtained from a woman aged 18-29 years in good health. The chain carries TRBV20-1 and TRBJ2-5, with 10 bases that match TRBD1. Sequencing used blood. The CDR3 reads CSANPSGGTGDKETQYF. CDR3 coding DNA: TGCAGTGCTAATCCCTCGGGAGGGACAGGGGATAAAGAGACCCAGTACTTC.